These T cell receptor beta chains were read from a single sample in a study of T cells after yellow fever vaccination. TCRdb used MiXCR to reprocess the 5' RACE reads, holding one entry per CDR3 protein. The sample consists of 300,000 or so distinct CDR3 sequences, about 4% of them appearing once. Sequenced material: PBMCs, taken 5 days after the yellow fever booster vaccination. The source is a man aged 18 to 30 who received the YFV17D yellow fever vaccine. Both conserved end residues are part of each CDR3.

j_gene: TRBJ1-2
v_gene: TRBV12-3/TRBV12-4
CDR3aa: CASSPDRIVNYGYTF

j_gene: TRBJ2-3
v_gene: TRBV29-1
CDR3aa: CSVEAPRGGGTDTQYF

j_gene: TRBJ2-3
v_gene: TRBV20-1
CDR3aa: CSARAGTSTDTQYF

j_gene: TRBJ2-5
v_gene: TRBV6-1
CDR3aa: CASSESGTGGRETQYF

j_gene: TRBJ2-2
v_gene: TRBV11-2
CDR3aa: CASSLGAFTTRVAGELFF

j_gene: TRBJ2-7
v_gene: TRBV12-3/TRBV12-4
CDR3aa: CASSFEIQGDYEQYF

j_gene: TRBJ2-3
v_gene: TRBV28
CDR3aa: CALGQGAADTQYF

j_gene: TRBJ2-1
v_gene: TRBV7-8
CDR3aa: CASSPTLERAFPYNEQFF

j_gene: TRBJ1-2
v_gene: TRBV18
CDR3aa: CASSPRGGGAYGYTF

j_gene: TRBJ1-2
v_gene: TRBV3-1
CDR3aa: CASSQDPGGAYGYTF

j_gene: TRBJ1-2
v_gene: TRBV7-2
CDR3aa: CASTRSSGYGYTF

j_gene: TRBJ2-5
v_gene: TRBV4-3
CDR3aa: CASSQDLAWETQYF

j_gene: TRBJ2-3
v_gene: TRBV7-2
CDR3aa: CASSWSTSTTDTQYF

j_gene: TRBJ1-4
v_gene: TRBV28
CDR3aa: CASRPTTATNEKLFF

j_gene: TRBJ2-5
v_gene: TRBV6-6
CDR3aa: CASSTLPGESARLQETQYF

j_gene: TRBJ2-2
v_gene: TRBV20-1
CDR3aa: CSASRPNTGELFF

j_gene: TRBJ2-7
v_gene: TRBV7-2
CDR3aa: CASSLAAAYEQYF

j_gene: TRBJ1-1
v_gene: TRBV5-5
CDR3aa: CASSLARWTEAFF

j_gene: TRBJ2-3
v_gene: TRBV7-3
CDR3aa: CASSLLGGSDTQYF

j_gene: TRBJ2-1
v_gene: TRBV6-2/TRBV6-3
CDR3aa: CASRNGLFAGDSYNEQFF

j_gene: TRBJ1-1
v_gene: TRBV19
CDR3aa: CASSMKGNEAFF

j_gene: TRBJ2-7
v_gene: TRBV6-1
CDR3aa: CASIRSRAAPSYEQYF

j_gene: TRBJ2-1
v_gene: TRBV12-3/TRBV12-4
CDR3aa: CASSLWQGTQDEQFF